The clone carrying this T cell receptor (beta chain) was seen more than once but under ten times. The data are from a study of T cells after yellow fever vaccination. Deletions cut 2 bases from V and 1 base from J, with 11 bases between. From germline, CDR1 is DFQATT and CDR2 SNEGSKA (reference sequence). The CDR3 contains 14 residues. 5'RACE template switching generated TCR cDNA, adding a universal primer site and UMIs. In TCRdb, the 5' RACE reads were re-called with MiXCR into one record per CDR3 protein. This table has 500,000 to 650,000 distinct CDR3 sequences, approximately 13% appearing once. The chain uses TRBV20-1 and TRBJ1-1; a possible D gene is TRBD1 (5 bases). The material sequenced was PBMCs, taken on the day of the yellow fever booster vaccination. The origin of this receptor is a man aged 30 to 45 who received the YFV17D yellow fever vaccine. For the CDR3, the DNA is TGCAGTGCTAGATTCAAGGGACCGAACACTGAAGCTTTCTTT. Translation gives CSARFKGPNTEAFF.